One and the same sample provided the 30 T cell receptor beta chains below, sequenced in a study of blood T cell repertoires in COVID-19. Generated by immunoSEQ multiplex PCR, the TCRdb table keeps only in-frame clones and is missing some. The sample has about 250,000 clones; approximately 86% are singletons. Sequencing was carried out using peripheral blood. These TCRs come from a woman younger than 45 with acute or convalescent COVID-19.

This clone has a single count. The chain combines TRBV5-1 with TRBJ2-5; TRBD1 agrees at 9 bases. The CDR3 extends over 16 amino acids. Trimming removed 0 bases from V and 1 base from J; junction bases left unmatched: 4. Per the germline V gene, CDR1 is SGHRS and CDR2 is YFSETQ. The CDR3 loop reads CASSLGQGGSQETQYF. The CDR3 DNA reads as TGCGCCAGCAGCTTGGGACAGGGGGGATCCCAAGAGACCCAGTACTTC.

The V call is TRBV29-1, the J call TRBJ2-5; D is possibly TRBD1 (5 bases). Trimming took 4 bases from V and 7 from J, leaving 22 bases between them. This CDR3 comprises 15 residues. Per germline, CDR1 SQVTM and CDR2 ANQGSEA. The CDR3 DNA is TGCAGCGTTGTGCCGTTCCCCCAGGGTCTTGCGACCCAGTACTTC. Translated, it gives CSVVPFPQGLATQYF.

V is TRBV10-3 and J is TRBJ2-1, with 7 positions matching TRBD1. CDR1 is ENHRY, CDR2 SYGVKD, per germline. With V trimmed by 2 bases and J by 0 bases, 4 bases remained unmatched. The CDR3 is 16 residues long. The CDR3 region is CAISEPGTVSYNEQFF. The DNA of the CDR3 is TGTGCCATCAGTGAGCCCGGGACAGTCTCCTACAATGAGCAGTTCTTC.

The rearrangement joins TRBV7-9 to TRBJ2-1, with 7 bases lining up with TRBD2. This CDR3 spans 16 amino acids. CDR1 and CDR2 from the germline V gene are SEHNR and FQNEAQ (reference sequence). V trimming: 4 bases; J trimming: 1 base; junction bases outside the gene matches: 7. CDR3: CASSSKTSASYNEQFF. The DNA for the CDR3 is TGTGCCAGCAGCTCAAAAACTAGCGCTTCCTACAATGAGCAGTTCTTC.

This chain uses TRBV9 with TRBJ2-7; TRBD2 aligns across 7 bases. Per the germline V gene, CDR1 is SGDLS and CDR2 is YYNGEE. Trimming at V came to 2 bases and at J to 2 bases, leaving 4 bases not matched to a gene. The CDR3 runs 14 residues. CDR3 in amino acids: CASSVRAGTYEQYF. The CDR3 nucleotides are TGTGCCAGCAGCGTCCGAGCGGGAACCTACGAGCAGTACTTC.

The CDR3 reads CAISESPPGDTQYF. The CDR3 DNA reads as TGTGCCATCAGTGAGTCGCCACCGGGGGATACGCAGTATTTT. The chain has TRBV10-3 and TRBJ2-3, with TRBD2 as a possible D gene (5 bases). The CDR3 has 14 residues. The germline V gene encodes CDR1 ENHRY and CDR2 SYGVKD. Trimming cost V 0 bases and J 6 bases, with 10 bases left between them.

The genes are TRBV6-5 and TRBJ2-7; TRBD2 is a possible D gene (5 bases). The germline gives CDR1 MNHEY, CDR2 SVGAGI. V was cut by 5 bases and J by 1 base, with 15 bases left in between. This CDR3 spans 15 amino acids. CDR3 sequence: CASSQASGNSYEQYF. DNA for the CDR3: TGTGCCAGCAGTCAGGCCTCGGGGAATTCCTACGAGCAGTACTTC.

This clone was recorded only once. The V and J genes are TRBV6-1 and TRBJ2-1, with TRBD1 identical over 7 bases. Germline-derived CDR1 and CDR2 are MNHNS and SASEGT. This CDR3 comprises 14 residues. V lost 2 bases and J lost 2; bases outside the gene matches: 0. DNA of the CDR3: TGTGCCAGCAGTGAACAGGGGGCCTACAATGAGCAGTTCTTC. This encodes CASSEQGAYNEQFF.

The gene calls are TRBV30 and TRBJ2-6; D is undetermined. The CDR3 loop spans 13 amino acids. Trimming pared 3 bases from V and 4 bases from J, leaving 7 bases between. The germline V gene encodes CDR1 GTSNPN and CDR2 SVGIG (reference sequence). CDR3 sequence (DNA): TGTGCCTGGAGGAGTTCGGGGGCCAACGTCCTGACTTTC. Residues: CAWRSSGANVLTF.

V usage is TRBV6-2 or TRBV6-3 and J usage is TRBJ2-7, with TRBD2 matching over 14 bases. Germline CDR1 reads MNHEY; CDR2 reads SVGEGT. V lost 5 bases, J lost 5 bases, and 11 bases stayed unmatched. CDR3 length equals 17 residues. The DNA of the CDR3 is TGTGCCAGCAGTAGAGGACTAGCGGGAGGAGGTTTACACGAGCAGTACTTC. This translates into CASSRGLAGGGLHEQYF.

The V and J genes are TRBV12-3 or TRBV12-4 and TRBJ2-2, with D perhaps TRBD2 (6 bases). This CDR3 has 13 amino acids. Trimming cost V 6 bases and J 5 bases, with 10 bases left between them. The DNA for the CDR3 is TGTGCCAGCAGGATGCGGGATACCGGGGAGCTGTTTTTT. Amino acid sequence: CASRMRDTGELFF.

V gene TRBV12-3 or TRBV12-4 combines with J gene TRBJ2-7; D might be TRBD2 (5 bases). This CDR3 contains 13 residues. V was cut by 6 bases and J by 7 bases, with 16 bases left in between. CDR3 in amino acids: CASREPGSGEQYF. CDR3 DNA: TGTGCCAGCAGAGAACCGGGGTCCGGGGAGCAGTACTTC.

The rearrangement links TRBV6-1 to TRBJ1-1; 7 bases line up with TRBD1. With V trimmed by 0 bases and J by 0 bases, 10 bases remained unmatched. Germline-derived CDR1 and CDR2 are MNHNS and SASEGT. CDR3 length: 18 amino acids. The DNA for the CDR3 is TGTGCCAGCAGTGAAGCGGGCCTTACAGGGGACATGAACACTGAAGCTTTCTTT. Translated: CASSEAGLTGDMNTEAFF.

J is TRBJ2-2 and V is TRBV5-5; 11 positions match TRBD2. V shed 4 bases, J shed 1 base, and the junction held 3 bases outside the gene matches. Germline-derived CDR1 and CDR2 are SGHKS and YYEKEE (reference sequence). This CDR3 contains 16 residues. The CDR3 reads CASSPGTSGNTGELFF. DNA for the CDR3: TGTGCCAGCAGCCCCGGGACTAGCGGGAACACCGGGGAGCTGTTTTTT.

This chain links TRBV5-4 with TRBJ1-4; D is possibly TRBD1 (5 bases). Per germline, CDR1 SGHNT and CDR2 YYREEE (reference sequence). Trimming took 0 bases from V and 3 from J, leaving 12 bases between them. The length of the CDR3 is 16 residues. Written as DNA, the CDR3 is TGTGCCAGCAGCTTGGGCCCGGGGGGGTCTAATGAAAAACTGTTTTTT. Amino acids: CASSLGPGGSNEKLFF.

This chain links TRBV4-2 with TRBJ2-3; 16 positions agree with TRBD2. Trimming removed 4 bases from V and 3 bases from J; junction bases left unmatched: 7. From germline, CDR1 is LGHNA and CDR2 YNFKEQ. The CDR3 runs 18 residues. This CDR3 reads CASSPPGLAGGPTDTQYF. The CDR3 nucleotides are TGTGCCAGCAGCCCACCGGGACTAGCGGGAGGGCCGACAGATACGCAGTATTTT.

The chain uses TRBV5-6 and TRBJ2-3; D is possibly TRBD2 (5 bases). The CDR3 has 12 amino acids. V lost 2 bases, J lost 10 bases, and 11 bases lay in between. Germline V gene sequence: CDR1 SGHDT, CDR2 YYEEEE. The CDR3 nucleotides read TGTGCCAGCAGCTTCTCGGACTTTGCGCAGTATTTT. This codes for CASSFSDFAQYF.

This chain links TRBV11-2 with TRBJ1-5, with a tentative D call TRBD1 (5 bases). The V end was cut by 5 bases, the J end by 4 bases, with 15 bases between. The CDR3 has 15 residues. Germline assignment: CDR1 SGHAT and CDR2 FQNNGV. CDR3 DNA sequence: TGTGCCAGCAGCCAAGACTGGGGGGGAAATCAGCCCCAGCATTTT. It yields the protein CASSQDWGGNQPQHF.

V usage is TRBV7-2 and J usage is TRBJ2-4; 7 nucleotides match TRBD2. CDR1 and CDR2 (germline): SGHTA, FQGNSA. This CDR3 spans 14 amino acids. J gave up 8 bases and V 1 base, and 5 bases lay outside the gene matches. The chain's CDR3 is CASSLGLSGDIQYF. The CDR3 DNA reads TGTGCCAGCAGCTTAGGGCTCAGCGGGGACATTCAGTACTTC.

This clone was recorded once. This CDR3 reads CASSWGRTGFGYTF. The CDR3 DNA reads as TGTGCCAGCAGCTGGGGTCGGACAGGGTTTGGCTACACCTTC. The chain links TRBV5-4 to TRBJ1-2; TRBD1 aligns across 8 bases. V dropped 3 bases and J dropped 7; count of bases not matched to a gene: 8. Germline lookup yields CDR1 SGHNT and CDR2 YYREEE (reference sequence). There are 14 residues in the CDR3.

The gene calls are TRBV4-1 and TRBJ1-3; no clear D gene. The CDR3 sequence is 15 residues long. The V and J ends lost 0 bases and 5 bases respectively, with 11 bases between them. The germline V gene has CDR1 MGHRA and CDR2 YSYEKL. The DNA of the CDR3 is TGCGCCAGCAGCCAAGAGGAGGGTGCAAGAAACACCATATATTTT. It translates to CASSQEEGARNTIYF.

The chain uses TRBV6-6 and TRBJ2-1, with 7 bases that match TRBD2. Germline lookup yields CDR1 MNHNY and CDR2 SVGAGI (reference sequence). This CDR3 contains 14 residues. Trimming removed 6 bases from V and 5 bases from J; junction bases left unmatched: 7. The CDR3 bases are TGTGCCAGCAGCCAAGTCGGGACTAACAATGAGCAGTTCTTC. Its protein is CASSQVGTNNEQFF.

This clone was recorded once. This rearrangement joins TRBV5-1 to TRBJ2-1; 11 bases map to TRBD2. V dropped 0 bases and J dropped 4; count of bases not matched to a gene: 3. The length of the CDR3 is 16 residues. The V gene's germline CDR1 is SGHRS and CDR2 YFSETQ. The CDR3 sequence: CASSLAGTSGYNEQFF. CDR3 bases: TGCGCCAGCAGCTTGGCGGGGACTAGCGGTTACAATGAGCAGTTCTTC. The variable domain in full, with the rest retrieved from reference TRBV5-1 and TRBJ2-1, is KAGVTQTPRYLIKTRGQQVTLSCSPISGHRSVSWYQQTPGQGLQFLFEYFSETQRNKGNFPGRFSGRQFSNSRSEMNVSTLELGDSALYLCASSLAGTSGYNEQFFGPGTRLTVL.

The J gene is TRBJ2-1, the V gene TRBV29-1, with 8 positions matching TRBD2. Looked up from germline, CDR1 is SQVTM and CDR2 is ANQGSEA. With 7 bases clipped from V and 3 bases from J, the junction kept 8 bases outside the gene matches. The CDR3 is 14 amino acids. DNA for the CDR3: TGCAGCGGTACCGGGACTAGTCACTACAATGAGCAGTTCTTC. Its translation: CSGTGTSHYNEQFF.

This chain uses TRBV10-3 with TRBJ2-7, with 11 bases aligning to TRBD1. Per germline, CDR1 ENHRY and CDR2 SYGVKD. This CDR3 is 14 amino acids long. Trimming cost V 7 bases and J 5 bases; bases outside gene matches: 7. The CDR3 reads CAITPGQGGHEQYF. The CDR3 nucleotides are TGTGCCATCACGCCGGGACAGGGGGGCCACGAGCAGTACTTC.

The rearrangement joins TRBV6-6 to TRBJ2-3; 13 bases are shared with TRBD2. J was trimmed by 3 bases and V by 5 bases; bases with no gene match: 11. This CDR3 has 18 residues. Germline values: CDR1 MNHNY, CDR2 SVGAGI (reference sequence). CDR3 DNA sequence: TGTGCCAGCAGTCAATCAAGGACTAGCGGGAGTTTGACAGATACGCAGTATTTT. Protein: CASSQSRTSGSLTDTQYF.

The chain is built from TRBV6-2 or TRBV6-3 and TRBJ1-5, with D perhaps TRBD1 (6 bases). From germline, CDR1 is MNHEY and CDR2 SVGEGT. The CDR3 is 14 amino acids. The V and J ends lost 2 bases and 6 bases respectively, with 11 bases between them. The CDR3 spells CASSYPDRFQPQHF. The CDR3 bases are TGTGCCAGCAGTTACCCCGACAGGTTTCAGCCCCAGCATTTT.

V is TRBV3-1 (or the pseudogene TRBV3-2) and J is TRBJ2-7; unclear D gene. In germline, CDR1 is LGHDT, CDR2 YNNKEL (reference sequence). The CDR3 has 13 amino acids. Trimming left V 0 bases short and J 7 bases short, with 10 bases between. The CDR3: CASSQDFAREQYF. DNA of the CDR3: TGTGCCAGCAGCCAAGATTTTGCCAGGGAGCAGTACTTC.

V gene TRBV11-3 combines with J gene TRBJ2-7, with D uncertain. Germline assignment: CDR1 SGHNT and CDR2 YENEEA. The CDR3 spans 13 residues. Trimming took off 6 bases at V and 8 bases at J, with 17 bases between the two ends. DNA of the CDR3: TGTGCCAGCAGTATCACCCCACGCGCGAAGCAGTACTTC. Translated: CASSITPRAKQYF.

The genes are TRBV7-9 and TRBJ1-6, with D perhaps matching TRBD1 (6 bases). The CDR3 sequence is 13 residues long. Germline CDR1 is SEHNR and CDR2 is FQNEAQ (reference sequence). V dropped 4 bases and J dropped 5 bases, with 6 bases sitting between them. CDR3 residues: CASSWDNNSPLHF. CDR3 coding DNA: TGTGCCAGCAGCTGGGACAATAATTCACCCCTCCACTTT.